One sample yielded the 22 T cell receptor beta chains listed below, sequenced in a study of blood T cell repertoires in COVID-19. Profiled with immunoSEQ multiplex PCR; TCRdb holds only in-frame clones, not every one. The sample records approximately 54,000 clones, roughly 88% being singletons. Sample: peripheral blood. The receptors originated from a human donor in a cohort sampled during active COVID-19.

The V gene is TRBV4-2, the J gene TRBJ2-3; 7 positions agree with TRBD2. The V and J ends lost 5 bases and 2 bases, in that order; junction bases with no gene match: 7. Germline-derived CDR1 and CDR2 are LGHNA and YNFKEQ. This CDR3 region has 15 residues. The CDR3 loop is CASSGLADPTDTQYF. In nucleotides, the CDR3 is TGTGCCAGCAGCGGCCTAGCGGATCCCACAGATACGCAGTATTTT.

The V gene is TRBV30, the J gene TRBJ2-5; D perhaps matches TRBD1 (5 bases). The V gene's germline CDR1 is GTSNPN and CDR2 SVGIG (reference sequence). V was trimmed by 4 bases and J by 6 bases, leaving 21 bases between them. The CDR3 covers 15 residues. In DNA, the CDR3 is TGTGCCTGGACCCCAAGCGATAAGGGGCAAAAGACCCAGTACTTC. It specifies CAWTPSDKGQKTQYF.

This chain links TRBV29-1 with TRBJ2-1; 8 bases agree with TRBD2. The germline gives CDR1 SQVTM, CDR2 ANQGSEA. J lost 3 bases, V lost 6 bases, and 10 bases had no gene match. There are 15 residues in the CDR3. CDR3 sequence (DNA): TGCAGCGTCCTACTAGCGGTGATTTTCTACAATGAGCAGTTCTTC. This gives the protein CSVLLAVIFYNEQFF.

The genes are TRBV24-1 and TRBJ2-7; 7 bases are shared with TRBD1. The CDR3 contains 14 residues. The germline gives CDR1 KGHDR, CDR2 SFDVKD. The ends lost 3 bases at V and 0 bases at J; junction bases unmatched: 1. The CDR3 nucleotides read TGTGCCACCAGTGATAACAGGGGCTCCTACGAGCAGTACTTC. Translated: CATSDNRGSYEQYF.

The chain has TRBV7-2 and TRBJ1-4; a weak D match, TRBD1 (6 bases). Germline lookup yields CDR1 SGHTA and CDR2 FQGNSA. V lost 8 bases, J lost 7 bases, and 17 bases lay in between. There are 14 residues in the CDR3. The CDR3 is CASGRERTAEKLFF. The CDR3 nucleotides read TGTGCCAGCGGCCGTGAGCGGACAGCTGAAAAACTGTTTTTT.

This clone was observed once. The chain combines TRBV5-4 with TRBJ2-7; 7 bases map to TRBD1. The CDR3 is 14 amino acids. Trimming removed 4 bases from V and 2 bases from J; junction bases left unmatched: 6. Germline V gives CDR1 SGHNT, CDR2 YYREEE (reference sequence). The CDR3 DNA reads as TGTGCCAGCAGCACCGGGACAGCAGCCTACGAGCAGTACTTC. Amino acid sequence: CASSTGTAAYEQYF.

The J gene is TRBJ1-1, the V gene TRBV14, with D unresolved. Germline CDR1 SGHDN, CDR2 FVKESK. The CDR3 is 14 amino acids. The V end lost 3 bases, the J end lost 3 bases, and 11 bases lay between the germline ends. The CDR3 coding sequence is TGTGCCAGCAGCCAGGTGGGGAGGTACACTGAAGCTTTCTTT. As protein: CASSQVGRYTEAFF.

The chain recombines TRBV3-1 (or the pseudogene TRBV3-2) with TRBJ2-5, with D maybe TRBD1 (6 bases). CDR3 length equals 16 residues. Trimming took off 4 bases at V and 4 bases at J, with 19 bases between the two ends. Germline lookup yields CDR1 LGHDT and CDR2 YNNKEL (reference sequence). The DNA for the CDR3 is TGTGCCAGCAGCCGATACAGGGTAGTTCGCTCAGAGACCCAGTACTTC. As protein: CASSRYRVVRSETQYF.

This clone ranks as medium-sized. The V gene is TRBV5-4, the J gene TRBJ2-3, with D unresolved. V dropped 0 bases and J dropped 4 bases, with 3 bases sitting between them. Germline CDR1 and CDR2: SGHNT and YYREEE (reference sequence). The CDR3 covers 12 residues. Here the CDR3 reads CASSLVADTQYF. For the CDR3, the DNA is TGTGCCAGCAGCTTGGTAGCAGATACGCAGTATTTT.

The V gene is TRBV2, the J gene TRBJ2-2, with 7 bases lining up with TRBD1. This CDR3 contains 15 residues. Unmatched junction bases numbered 9, after V lost 6 bases and J lost 5 bases. Germline CDR1 reads SNHLY; CDR2 reads FYNNEI. CDR3 sequence reads: CASRTATGVTGELFF. The DNA of the CDR3 is TGTGCCAGCAGGACAGCTACAGGGGTGACCGGGGAGCTGTTTTTT.

The chain uses TRBV7-2 and TRBJ2-2, with 11 bases fitting TRBD2. This CDR3 has 16 residues. V lost 5 bases and J lost 6; bases outside the gene matches: 8. Germline assignment: CDR1 SGHTA and CDR2 FQGNSA. The CDR3 here is CASSISGRAGPGELFF. In nucleotides, the CDR3 is TGTGCCAGCAGCATTAGCGGGAGGGCCGGGCCCGGGGAGCTGTTTTTT.

The V call is TRBV15, the J call TRBJ2-3; 9 nucleotides agree with TRBD1. This CDR3 is built from 19 residues. Losses at the gene ends were 0 bases for V and 4 bases for J; bases not matched to a gene: 14. CDR1 is LNHNV, CDR2 YYDKDF, per germline (reference sequence). CDR3 in DNA: TGTGCCACCAGCAGAGAGAGGGATCCGGGACAGGGAGTGGCAGATACGCAGTATTTT. This gives the protein CATSRERDPGQGVADTQYF.

This rearrangement joins TRBV6-4 to TRBJ2-7; 13 bases are shared with TRBD2. Germline V gene data show CDR1 as MRHNA and CDR2 as SNTAGT. CDR3 length: 16 residues. The junction had 2 bases not matched to a gene; V was cut back by 0 bases and J by 3 bases. The CDR3 nucleotides are TGTGCCAGCAGTGACTCGGGACTAGCGGGGTGCTACGAGCAGTACTTC. It encodes CASSDSGLAGCYEQYF.

The J gene is TRBJ1-1, the V gene TRBV30, with 7 bases aligning to TRBD1. The J segment lost 4 bases and the V segment lost 5 bases, leaving 7 bases of the junction unmatched. The CDR3 is 13 amino acids. The germline V gene encodes CDR1 GTSNPN and CDR2 SVGIG (reference sequence). CDR3 region: CAWYDGTVTEAFF. CDR3 sequence (DNA): TGTGCCTGGTATGATGGGACAGTCACTGAAGCTTTCTTT.

The V gene is TRBV23-1, the J gene TRBJ1-1; 7 bases map to TRBD1. TRBV23-1 carries the ORF label, with uncertain function. The V and J ends lost 6 bases and 2 bases, in that order; junction bases with no gene match: 15. The CDR3 length is 17 residues. The CDR3 reads CASRMAGGGAFNTEAFF. The CDR3 DNA reads TGCGCCAGCAGAATGGCGGGAGGGGGCGCGTTCAACACTGAAGCTTTCTTT.

The chain recombines TRBV9 with TRBJ2-7; tentatively, D is TRBD1 (5 bases). The germline V gene has CDR1 SGDLS and CDR2 YYNGEE. V was clipped by 3 bases and J by 2 bases, with 15 bases between them. CDR3 length: 15 residues. CDR3 region: CASSARQGGTYEQYF. The CDR3, as DNA: TGTGCCAGCAGCGCCCGCCAGGGTGGAACCTACGAGCAGTACTTC.

A few counts support this clone. The chain links TRBV19 to TRBJ2-1, with D unresolved. V gave up 7 bases and J gave up 9 bases, with 19 bases separating them. The CDR3 has 14 amino acids. Germline values: CDR1 LNHDA, CDR2 SQIVND (reference sequence). The CDR3: CASTRSPLGSEQFF. For the CDR3, the DNA is TGTGCCAGTACCCGATCCCCCCTAGGTAGTGAGCAGTTCTTC.

A single count supports this clone. The V call is TRBV21-1, the J call TRBJ2-7; TRBD1 is the table's D call and was not checked against the DNA. TRBV21-1 is a known pseudogene. The length of the CDR3 is 16 residues. CDR3 protein: CASSKARSPGDYEQYF. In nucleotides, the CDR3 is TGTGCCAGCAGCAAAGCAAGAAGCCCAGGGGACTACGAGCAGTACTTC.

A few counts support this clone. This sequence joins TRBV6-2 or TRBV6-3 and TRBJ2-7; the match to TRBD2 covers 13 bases. CDR1 and CDR2 from the germline V gene are MNHEY and SVGEGT. CDR3 length: 15 amino acids. Germline trimming cut 3 bases from V and 4 bases from J; bases unmatched to any gene: 3. The CDR3 here is CASSYGTSGTYEQYF. The CDR3 region has the DNA TGTGCCAGCAGTTATGGGACTAGCGGGACGTACGAGCAGTACTTC.

This chain joins TRBV28 and TRBJ2-1; TRBD1 matches 7 bases. Unmatched junction bases numbered 13, after V lost 5 bases and J lost 9 bases. Germline V lookup: CDR1 MDHEN, CDR2 SYDVKM. The CDR3 is 15 residues long. The chain's CDR3 is CASSPQGELGSEQFF. In DNA, the CDR3 is TGTGCCAGCAGTCCGCAGGGGGAACTAGGATCTGAGCAGTTCTTC.

The CDR3: CATQNPGSGANVLTF. The CDR3 DNA is TGTGCCACACAAAATCCAGGGTCAGGGGCCAACGTCCTGACTTTC. This chain links TRBV19 with TRBJ2-6; weak D call: TRBD1 (5 bases). The CDR3 has 15 residues. With 10 bases removed from V and 4 bases from J, the gap between germline ends came to 17 bases. Germline V CDR1 and CDR2: LNHDA, SQIVND (reference sequence).

V and J are TRBV7-9 and TRBJ1-2; the D gene is possibly TRBD1 (6 bases). CDR1 is SEHNR, CDR2 FQNEAQ, per germline (reference sequence). The CDR3 totals 16 residues. V was pared by 5 bases and J by 1 base, with 17 bases between. The CDR3 reads CASSPGHPLYNYGYTF. The CDR3 region has the DNA TGTGCCAGCAGCCCGGGACACCCTTTATATAACTATGGCTACACCTTC.